The 10 T cell receptor beta chains below all came from one sample that was sequenced in a study of beta chain features in type 1 diabetes (dated by TCRdb to 2017 to 2018). Library construction relied on the immunoSEQ multiplex PCR assay. The entire isolated RNA was reverse transcribed using the High Capacity cDNA Reverse Transcription Kit, and thus expressed TCRB transcripts were sequenced. The table was pulled from immuneACCESS by TCRdb, which kept in-frame rearrangements only. Such tables lose some clones; where checked, under half of the loss comes from unresolved V genes, and the rest has no known cause. The sample profile shows 400,000 or so clones; roughly 9.8% of them were found once. The top ten hold roughly 0.54% of the sample. General conclusions and limits of the study: Type 1 diabetes patients showed a moderate but significant shortening of TCRB CDR3 length in all four CD4+ subsets.

For these TCRs, the target antigens are not known. Input material: central memory CD4+ T cells from blood. The receptors were sampled from a man aged 25 to 40 with type 1 diabetes.

There are a few counts of this clone. The genes are TRBV30 and TRBJ1-2; 8 nucleotides agree with TRBD1. V shed 0 bases and J 1 base; nucleotides not matched to a gene: 4. Germline CDR1 is GTSNPN and CDR2 is SVGIG (reference sequence). This CDR3 comprises 15 residues. CDR3 sequence: CAWSVGQGLNYGYTF. DNA for the CDR3: TGTGCCTGGAGTGTAGGACAGGGACTTAACTATGGCTACACCTTC.

This clone was seen a few times. This sequence joins TRBV6-4 and TRBJ1-1; D is uncertain. CDR1 MRHNA and CDR2 SNTAGT come from the germline V gene. This CDR3 spans 15 amino acids. With 6 bases removed from V and 0 bases from J, the gap between germline ends came to 14 bases. The CDR3 bases are TGTGCCAGCAGCGCGGACGGAAATATGAACACTGAAGCTTTCTTT. It specifies CASSADGNMNTEAFF.

In the case of this clone: Other DNA sequences within the sample encode an identical CDR3. The rearrangement links TRBV7-2 to TRBJ2-2; maybe TRBD1 (6 bases). Germline assignment: CDR1 SGHTA and CDR2 FQGNSA. Deletions cut 3 bases from V and 5 bases from J, with 7 bases between. CDR3 length equals 13 residues. The chain's CDR3 is CASSFDRTGELFF. The CDR3 DNA follows: TGTGCCAGCAGCTTCGACAGGACCGGGGAGCTGTTTTTT.

CDR3 loop: CASSLGGVYSDTQYF. The CDR3 DNA reads as TGTGCCAGCAGCTTAGGGGGAGTGTACTCAGATACGCAGTATTTT. The rearrangement joins TRBV7-2 to TRBJ2-3; D perhaps matches TRBD2 (5 bases). The germline gives CDR1 SGHTA, CDR2 FQGNSA. V lost 1 base and J 4 bases, leaving 12 bases between the germline ends. The CDR3 is made up of 15 amino acids.

In this sample, this clone turned up a few times. The J gene is TRBJ2-5, the V gene TRBV4-2, with D uncertain. The CDR3 contains 15 residues. Per the germline V gene, CDR1 is LGHNA and CDR2 is YNFKEQ. The V gene lost 6 bases and the J gene lost 2 bases, with 16 bases spanning the gap. The CDR3 region is CASRLTPGPQETQYF. Written as DNA, the CDR3 is TGTGCCAGCAGGCTTACCCCCGGGCCACAAGAGACCCAGTACTTC.

In regard to this clone: The junction shows a germline mismatch at one end, possibly a read error. This chain joins TRBV10-3 and TRBJ2-7; TRBD1 matches at 10 bases. The length of the CDR3 is 12 residues. The germline V gene encodes CDR1 ENHRY and CDR2 SYGVKD. The CDR3 nucleotides read TGTGCCAGCAGTCGGACAGGGGGCGAGCAGTACTTC. This translates into CASSRTGGEQYF.

This clone was recorded at least ten times. The J gene is TRBJ2-7, the V gene TRBV2, with D possibly being TRBD2 (6 bases). The CDR3 runs 14 residues. With 1 base removed from V and 7 bases from J, the gap between germline ends came to 14 bases. Per the germline V gene, CDR1 is SNHLY and CDR2 is FYNNEI. In DNA, the CDR3 is TGTGCCAGCAGTGAAGTGGAGGGGTTGGGAGAGCAGTACTTC. This encodes CASSEVEGLGEQYF.

The genes are TRBV7-2 and TRBJ1-2, with D unresolved. CDR3 size: 14 residues. CDR1 SGHTA and CDR2 FQGNSA come from the germline V gene. V was pared by 0 bases and J by 4 bases, with 9 bases between. CDR3 amino acids: CASSLARELYGYTF. As DNA, the CDR3 is TGTGCCAGCAGCTTAGCGCGAGAGCTCTATGGCTACACCTTC.

CDR3 sequence: CASSQTSGRAYEQYF. The CDR3 region has the DNA TGTGCCAGCAGCCAGACTAGCGGGAGAGCCTACGAGCAGTACTTC. The chain employs TRBV4-2 and TRBJ2-7; 12 nucleotides line up with TRBD2. Unmatched junction bases numbered 2, after V lost 3 bases and J lost 2 bases. The CDR3 spans 15 residues. Germline CDR1 is LGHNA and CDR2 is YNFKEQ.

This clone has only a few counts. The rearrangement uses TRBV5-4 and TRBJ2-7; 11 nucleotides match TRBD2. Germline V gene lookup returns CDR1 SGHNT and CDR2 YYREEE (reference sequence). The CDR3 is made up of 16 amino acids. Trimming removed 0 bases from V and 3 bases from J; junction bases left unmatched: 5. The CDR3 is CASSLAGTSGLYEQYF. The CDR3, as DNA: TGTGCCAGCAGCTTGGCCGGGACTAGCGGACTCTACGAGCAGTACTTC.